Below, 31 T cell receptor beta chains from the same sample are listed, as sequenced in a study of OX40 agonist ivuxolimab in advanced cancers. Clones were sequenced by immunoSEQ multiplex PCR, and TCRdb holds only the in-frame ones, with some missing. The sample lists tens of thousands of clones; approximately 86% were seen once. This material consisted of CD4+ or CD8+ T cells sorted from blood, taken in a trial of the OX40 agonist ivuxolimab. The receptors derive from an adult with an advanced solid tumor such as melanoma, head and neck, liver or kidney cancer.

The V call is TRBV7-2, the J call TRBJ1-2, with D perhaps TRBD1 (5 bases). V lost 1 base to trimming and J lost 7 bases, with 16 bases between them. Looked up from germline, CDR1 is SGHTA and CDR2 is FQGNSA. CDR3 length: 15 residues. The CDR3 nucleotides are TGTGCCAGCAGCTTAGGGGGCGGCGGGACCTCTGGCTACACCTTC. Translation: CASSLGGGGTSGYTF. The full variable domain, completed using reference TRBV7-2 and TRBJ1-2, is GAGVSQSPSNKVTEKGKDVELRCDPISGHTALYWYRQSLGQGLEFLIYFQGNSAPDKSGLPSDRFSAERTGGSVSTLTIQRTQQEDSAVYLCASSLGGGGTSGYTFGSGTRLTVV.

This clone appeared a single time. The gene calls are TRBV7-2 and TRBJ2-1; the match to TRBD2 covers 7 bases. The CDR3 consists of 16 residues. Germline V gene lookup returns CDR1 SGHTA and CDR2 FQGNSA. V shed 5 bases and J 2 bases; nucleotides not matched to a gene: 9. The CDR3 loop is CASSATSGTAYNEQFF. The DNA of the CDR3 is TGTGCCAGCAGCGCGACCAGCGGGACTGCCTACAATGAGCAGTTCTTC.

This clone was found once. The gene calls are TRBV5-1 and TRBJ1-4; 9 bases fit TRBD1. Per germline, CDR1 SGHRS and CDR2 YFSETQ. V lost 2 bases and J lost 0; bases outside the gene matches: 5. The length of the CDR3 is 17 residues. For the CDR3, the DNA is TGCGCCAGCAGCTTCGGACAGGGGATTGCAACTAATGAAAAACTGTTTTTT. It encodes CASSFGQGIATNEKLFF.

This clone was counted a single time. The V gene is TRBV29-1, the J gene TRBJ1-2; D is perhaps TRBD1 (6 bases). Trimming left V 7 bases short and J 6 bases short, with 18 bases between. CDR3 length: 13 residues. Germline V CDR1 and CDR2: SQVTM, ANQGSEA. The CDR3 region is CSALSGQGNGYTF. In nucleotides, the CDR3 is TGCAGCGCTCTATCAGGGCAGGGGAATGGCTACACCTTC. Full variable domain (missing parts from reference TRBV29-1 and TRBJ1-2): SAVISQKPSRDICQRGTSLTIQCQVDSQVTMMFWYRQQPGQSLTLIATANQGSEATYESGFVIDKFPISRPNLTFSTLTVSNMSPEDSSIYLCSALSGQGNGYTFGSGTRLTVV.

This chain connects TRBV19 to TRBJ2-5; TRBD1 might be the D (5 bases). CDR3 length: 15 residues. Germline lookup yields CDR1 LNHDA and CDR2 SQIVND (reference sequence). V lost 5 bases and J 4 bases, leaving 17 bases between the germline ends. The CDR3 region is CASSPIQGKGETQYF. The CDR3 bases are TGTGCCAGTAGTCCGATCCAGGGAAAGGGAGAGACCCAGTACTTC.

This chain links TRBV12-5 with TRBJ2-3, with TRBD2 identical over 11 bases. The CDR3 is 20 amino acids. Germline trimming cut 3 bases from V and 4 bases from J; bases unmatched to any gene: 18. Germline V lookup: CDR1 LGHNT, CDR2 FRNRAP. Here the CDR3 reads CASGFTLAGEMEQPPDTQYF. CDR3 coding DNA: TGTGCTAGTGGTTTTACACTAGCGGGAGAGATGGAGCAACCGCCAGATACGCAGTATTTT.

The CDR3 DNA reads TGTGCCTGGAGTCCCCCGGACAAGCTCACAGATACGCAGTATTTT. Encoded protein: CAWSPPDKLTDTQYF. This chain uses TRBV30 with TRBJ2-3, with D possibly matching TRBD1 (5 bases). Trimming removed 2 bases from V and 2 bases from J, with 14 bases in between. The CDR3 consists of 15 residues. The germline CDR1 and CDR2 sequences are GTSNPN and SVGIG (reference sequence).

V gene TRBV5-1 combines with J gene TRBJ1-6, with D possibly being TRBD1 (5 bases). This CDR3 has 17 residues. Germline CDR1 and CDR2: SGHRS and YFSETQ. The V end lost 7 bases, the J end lost 0 bases, and 17 bases lay between the germline ends. DNA for the CDR3: TGCGCCAGCCGAGGGGACTCAGGTTTCTCCTATAATTCACCCCTCCACTTT. Translated, it gives CASRGDSGFSYNSPLHF.

This chain links TRBV6-5 with TRBJ1-5, with D tentatively TRBD1 (5 bases). CDR1 and CDR2 from the germline V gene are MNHEY and SVGAGI. The V gene lost 4 bases and the J gene lost 7 bases, with 17 bases spanning the gap. The CDR3 runs 15 residues. This CDR3 is CASSSTPGGRQPQHF. The CDR3 nucleotides read TGTGCCAGCAGTTCCACTCCTGGGGGTAGACAGCCCCAGCATTTT.

This clone showed up just a few times. The chain joins TRBV7-2 to TRBJ2-3; 7 nucleotides align to TRBD2. CDR3 length: 14 residues. Germline V lookup: CDR1 SGHTA, CDR2 FQGNSA. V dropped 7 bases and J dropped 4; count of bases not matched to a gene: 8. The CDR3 DNA follows: TGTGCCAGCAACCCCTCGGCGGGAGCAGATACGCAGTATTTT. Its protein product is CASNPSAGADTQYF.

This chain links TRBV7-8 with TRBJ2-7; TRBD1 agrees at 8 bases. The V gene end was trimmed by 5 bases and the J gene end by 2 bases; junction bases not matched to a gene: 8. The CDR3 is 15 amino acids. Per germline, CDR1 SGHVS and CDR2 FQNEAQ. CDR3 DNA: TGTGCCAGCAGCCCCCGGACAGGGCATGCCTACGAGCAGTACTTC. It specifies CASSPRTGHAYEQYF.

The chain combines TRBV5-4 with TRBJ2-5, with 7 bases fitting TRBD2. The V and J ends lost 4 bases and 2 bases, in that order; junction bases with no gene match: 8. This CDR3 is 15 amino acids long. The germline gives CDR1 SGHNT, CDR2 YYREEE (reference sequence). The CDR3 DNA is TGTGCCAGCAGCCCGCAAATTAGCGGGCAAGAGACCCAGTACTTC. Translating gives CASSPQISGQETQYF.

This chain links TRBV28 with TRBJ2-2; D not certain. The CDR3 is made up of 16 amino acids. V lost 8 bases, J lost 4 bases, and 20 bases lay in between. From germline, CDR1 is MDHEN and CDR2 SYDVKM. In DNA form, the CDR3 reads TGTGCCAGCGCCCCTTCCCTAGTGTCGGGCACCGGGGAGCTGTTTTTT. Protein product: CASAPSLVSGTGELFF.

This sequence joins TRBV14 and TRBJ2-1; D unresolved. This CDR3 region has 12 residues. Trimming stripped 4 bases from V and 8 bases from J, with 9 bases between. CDR1 is SGHDN and CDR2 is FVKESK in the germline V gene. In nucleotides, the CDR3 is TGTGCCAGCAGCCGACCCTCGGATGAGCAGTTCTTC. Encoded protein: CASSRPSDEQFF.

The chain has TRBV12-2 and TRBJ2-5; TRBD1 was called by the table and not checked on the DNA. TRBV12-2 is an annotated pseudogene. This CDR3 is 17 amino acids long. The CDR3 sequence is CASRLVLRVRIQETQYF. The CDR3 DNA is TGTGCAAGTCGCTTAGTTCTCAGGGTTCGAATCCAAGAGACCCAGTACTTC.

Comments on this clone: Other DNA sequences within the sample encode an identical CDR3. The V call is TRBV7-9, the J call TRBJ1-1; possible D gene TRBD1, 6 bases. CDR1 is SEHNR and CDR2 is FQNEAQ in the germline V gene (reference sequence). CDR3 length: 12 residues. V lost 1 base and J 8 bases, leaving 8 bases between the germline ends. The CDR3 spells CASSLEDREAFF. CDR3 nucleotide sequence: TGTGCCAGCAGCTTAGAGGACAGAGAAGCTTTCTTT.

As regards this clone: Other DNA sequences from this sample encode an identical CDR3 as well. V and J are TRBV19 and TRBJ1-1, with 8 bases lining up with TRBD1. Trimming at V came to 5 bases and at J to 1 base, leaving 3 bases not matched to a gene. Per the germline V gene, CDR1 is LNHDA and CDR2 is SQIVND (reference sequence). The CDR3 covers 14 residues. DNA for the CDR3: TGTGCCAGTAGTCCGGGACAGGAGAACACTGAAGCTTTCTTT. Amino acid sequence: CASSPGQENTEAFF.

This sequence joins TRBV5-1 and TRBJ2-1; the D gene is possibly TRBD2 (6 bases). The length of the CDR3 is 15 residues. Germline-derived CDR1 and CDR2 are SGHRS and YFSETQ. The ends were cut back, 0 bases at V and 9 bases at J, with 16 bases in the middle. The CDR3: CASSLEGAGRGEQFF. The CDR3 DNA reads TGCGCCAGCAGCTTGGAAGGGGCGGGGCGTGGTGAGCAGTTCTTC.

The rearrangement joins TRBV30 to TRBJ1-1, with D maybe TRBD1 (5 bases). Germline V gives CDR1 GTSNPN, CDR2 SVGIG (reference sequence). The CDR3 is 12 amino acids. V shed 3 bases and J shed 10 bases, with 15 bases lying between them. The CDR3: CAWSPGSRGAFF. The CDR3 coding sequence is TGTGCCTGGAGCCCGGGAAGTAGGGGAGCTTTCTTT.

The chain has TRBV19 and TRBJ2-3, with 9 bases lining up with TRBD2. CDR3 length equals 14 residues. After removal of 5 bases from V and 5 bases from J, the junction contained 5 bases not matched to a gene. The germline CDR1 and CDR2 sequences are LNHDA and SQIVND (reference sequence). The CDR3 sequence is CASSVREGGDTQYF. Here the CDR3 DNA reads TGTGCCAGTAGTGTGCGGGAGGGAGGAGATACGCAGTATTTT.

The chain joins TRBV18 to TRBJ2-5, with D tentatively TRBD1 (5 bases). This CDR3 is built from 14 residues. In germline, CDR1 is KGHSH, CDR2 LQKENI. The germline V and J ends were trimmed by 2 bases and 4 bases, with 11 bases remaining between them. CDR3 sequence: CASSPGAIGETQYF. The CDR3 DNA sequence: TGTGCCAGCTCACCAGGGGCCATCGGAGAGACCCAGTACTTC.

The rearrangement uses TRBV15 and TRBJ1-2; TRBD1 matches 12 bases. The CDR3 runs to 15 residues. Germline loops: CDR1 LNHNV, CDR2 YYDKDF (reference sequence). With 5 bases clipped from V and 5 bases from J, the junction kept 6 bases outside the gene matches. The CDR3 is CATSPQGQGAYGYTF. The DNA of the CDR3 is TGTGCCACCAGCCCGCAGGGACAGGGGGCTTATGGCTACACCTTC.

V usage is TRBV4-1 and J usage is TRBJ2-7; 7 bases map to TRBD2. Per the germline V gene, CDR1 is MGHRA and CDR2 is YSYEKL. This CDR3 spans 16 amino acids. Trimming took 3 bases from V and 0 from J; bases not matched to a gene: 8. The CDR3 sequence is CASSQGTSVASYEQYF. CDR3 nucleotides: TGCGCCAGCAGCCAGGGTACTAGCGTAGCCTCCTACGAGCAGTACTTC.

The rearrangement uses TRBV5-5 and TRBJ1-3, with D unresolved. The germline V gene has CDR1 SGHKS and CDR2 YYEKEE (reference sequence). This CDR3 has 17 amino acids. V was pared by 0 bases and J by 4 bases, with 17 bases between. CDR3 in amino acids: CASSLEGRPREGNTIYF. Written as DNA, the CDR3 is TGTGCCAGCAGCTTGGAAGGACGCCCAAGGGAGGGAAACACCATATATTTT.

This clone was observed a handful of times. The V and J genes are TRBV6-5 and TRBJ2-7; weak D call: TRBD2 (5 bases). Per germline, CDR1 MNHEY and CDR2 SVGAGI. V was cut by 6 bases and J by 6 bases, with 18 bases left in between. This CDR3 contains 14 residues. CDR3 sequence reads: CASSLRAAVSEQYF. DNA for the CDR3: TGTGCCAGCAGCCTAAGAGCGGCAGTCTCCGAGCAGTACTTC.

This clone has only a few counts. The chain combines TRBV5-4 with TRBJ2-5, with no clear D. Germline V gene sequence: CDR1 SGHNT, CDR2 YYREEE (reference sequence). The V and J ends lost 2 bases and 1 base respectively, with 6 bases between them. The CDR3 extends over 13 amino acids. The CDR3 region is CASSFDIQETQYF. Here the CDR3 DNA reads TGTGCCAGCAGCTTTGACATCCAAGAGACCCAGTACTTC.

The chain recombines TRBV19 with TRBJ2-5, with a weak D call TRBD1 (6 bases). Germline CDR1 LNHDA, CDR2 SQIVND (reference sequence). V lost 6 bases, J lost 5 bases, and 16 bases lay in between. The CDR3 sequence is 14 residues long. CDR3 sequence: CASRNPGQAETQYF. CDR3 in DNA: TGTGCCAGTAGAAACCCGGGACAAGCCGAGACCCAGTACTTC.

J is TRBJ1-4 and V is TRBV7-9; 10 bases are shared with TRBD1. Germline loops: CDR1 SEHNR, CDR2 FQNEAQ (reference sequence). The CDR3 consists of 14 residues. After removal of 0 bases from V and 12 bases from J, the junction contained 4 bases not matched to a gene. The CDR3 DNA follows: TGTGCCAGCAGCTTAGCGGGACAGGGGTTTGAACTGTTTTTT. This gives the protein CASSLAGQGFELFF.

V is TRBV5-1 and J is TRBJ2-7; D gene unclear. The V and J ends lost 0 bases and 5 bases respectively, with 9 bases between them. Germline V CDR1 and CDR2: SGHRS, YFSETQ. CDR3 length equals 13 residues. CDR3 amino acids: CASSLEGYDEQYF. As DNA, the CDR3 is TGCGCCAGCAGCTTGGAGGGCTATGACGAGCAGTACTTC.

The J gene is TRBJ2-2, the V gene TRBV14; D is uncertain. Germline loops: CDR1 SGHDN, CDR2 FVKESK. This CDR3 is 14 amino acids long. V lost 0 bases to trimming and J lost 5 bases, with 7 bases between them. The CDR3 loop reads CASSQELLTGELFF. In nucleotides, the CDR3 is TGTGCCAGCAGCCAAGAATTACTAACCGGGGAGCTGTTTTTT.

The rearrangement links TRBV18 to TRBJ2-5; unclear D gene. The CDR3 consists of 15 residues. V was shortened by 5 bases and J by 0 bases, with 13 bases between the two germline ends. The germline CDR1 and CDR2 sequences are KGHSH and LQKENI. The CDR3 here is CASSFFTRDQETQYF. The CDR3 nucleotides read TGTGCCAGCTCATTTTTTACTCGTGACCAAGAGACCCAGTACTTC.